This entry lists 24 T cell receptor beta chains sequenced from one sample in a study of identical twins. TCRdb analysed the 5' RACE reads with MiXCR anew, one entry per CDR3 protein. The sample consists of about 470,000 distinct CDR3 sequences, 24% of them appearing once. This same sample was also taken into another study, of T cells expressing NK-cell markers.

Sample: CD4+ T cells sorted from blood. All receptors derive from a woman aged 18-30 years in good health.

This clonotype has more than one count but fewer than ten. This chain links TRBV12-3 or TRBV12-4 with TRBJ1-1, with a tentative D call TRBD1 (6 bases). V lost 6 bases, J lost 3 bases, and 14 bases lay in between. The CDR3 contains 14 residues. In DNA form, the CDR3 reads TGTGCCAGCAGCCCTACGGACAGCTACACTGAAGCTTTCTTT. Its protein is CASSPTDSYTEAFF.

CDR3 protein: CASTVGTGEYEQYF. CDR3 DNA sequence: TGTGCCAGCACCGTCGGGACAGGGGAATACGAGCAGTACTTC. The rearrangement uses TRBV6-2 or TRBV6-3 and TRBJ2-7; TRBD1 agrees at 10 bases. The junction had 7 bases not matched to a gene; V was cut back by 7 bases and J by 4 bases. CDR1 is MNHEY, CDR2 SVGEGT, per germline. The CDR3 length is 14 residues.

The chain links TRBV24-1 to TRBJ2-1; D gene ambiguous. Trimming removed 5 bases from V and 3 bases from J, with 10 bases in between. This CDR3 region has 14 residues. Germline CDR1 KGHDR, CDR2 SFDVKD. CDR3 bases: TGTGCCACCAGTGCAGGAGCGATCTACAATGAGCAGTTCTTC. Residues: CATSAGAIYNEQFF.

This clonotype has just a few counts. This chain links TRBV6-2 or TRBV6-3 with TRBJ2-3; D may be TRBD1 (6 bases). The CDR3 sequence is 14 residues long. V was shortened by 4 bases and J by 4 bases, with 12 bases between the two germline ends. The germline gives CDR1 MNHEY, CDR2 SVGEGT. The CDR3: CASSSRDNADTQYF. Written as DNA, the CDR3 is TGTGCCAGCAGTTCAAGGGACAACGCAGATACGCAGTATTTT.

This clonotype appeared a few times. CDR3 bases: TGTGCCAGCAGCCCGACGGGCTCAGGCACTGAAGCTTTCTTT. Translated, it gives CASSPTGSGTEAFF. The J gene is TRBJ1-1, the V gene TRBV7-2; unclear D gene. The CDR3 is 14 residues long. The V and J ends lost 5 bases and 4 bases respectively, with 14 bases between them. Germline assignment: CDR1 SGHTA and CDR2 FQGNSA.

The rearrangement joins TRBV11-2 to TRBJ2-4; TRBD2 aligns across 9 bases. V lost 5 bases, J lost 1 base, and 9 bases stayed unmatched. This CDR3 is 17 amino acids long. Germline values: CDR1 SGHAT, CDR2 FQNNGV. The DNA for the CDR3 is TGTGCCAGCAGCCTCGCGGGGGGGGGTACCGCCAAAAACATTCAGTACTTC. Its protein product is CASSLAGGGTAKNIQYF.

V and J are TRBV10-1 and TRBJ2-1; TRBD2 matches 11 bases. Germline V gene sequence: CDR1 WNHNN, CDR2 SYGVQD (reference sequence). The J segment lost 0 bases and the V segment lost 8 bases, leaving 9 bases of the junction unmatched. The CDR3 has 17 residues. The DNA of the CDR3 is TGCGCCAGCTCTTCAGGACTAGCGGGTCTCTCCTACAATGAGCAGTTCTTC. Translated, it gives CASSSGLAGLSYNEQFF.

The chain is built from TRBV28 and TRBJ2-1, with a weak D call TRBD2 (6 bases). Germline V gene sequence: CDR1 MDHEN, CDR2 SYDVKM. The CDR3 has 12 amino acids. Deletions cut 10 bases from V and 9 bases from J, with 16 bases between. The CDR3, as DNA: TGTGCCACCGGGAGAGGCATCCGTGAGCAGTTCTTC. Its protein is CATGRGIREQFF.

The chain recombines TRBV15 with TRBJ2-7; no definite D call. The CDR3 is 13 residues long. The ends were cut back, 5 bases at V and 0 bases at J, with 8 bases in the middle. Germline lookup yields CDR1 LNHNV and CDR2 YYDKDF (reference sequence). The CDR3 here is CATSRTSSYEQYF. The DNA for the CDR3 is TGTGCCACCAGCCGTACGAGCTCCTACGAGCAGTACTTC.

This clonotype was counted only a few times. The chain combines TRBV9 with TRBJ2-1, with D maybe TRBD1 (6 bases). The V gene lost 3 bases and the J gene lost 0 bases, with 10 bases spanning the gap. This CDR3 contains 15 residues. Germline-derived CDR1 and CDR2 are SGDLS and YYNGEE. The CDR3 loop reads CASSDRGSSYNEQFF. The CDR3 DNA sequence: TGTGCCAGCAGCGATAGGGGGAGCTCCTACAATGAGCAGTTCTTC.

The chain couples TRBV30 to TRBJ1-2; tentatively, D is TRBD1 (5 bases). Germline CDR1 reads GTSNPN; CDR2 reads SVGIG (reference sequence). V was clipped by 0 bases and J by 7 bases, with 6 bases between them. CDR3 length: 11 residues. This chain's CDR3 is CAWSVQAGYTF. The CDR3 DNA is TGTGCCTGGAGTGTACAGGCTGGCTACACCTTC.

The V gene is TRBV6-5, the J gene TRBJ2-2; no definite D call. Looked up from germline, CDR1 is MNHEY and CDR2 is SVGAGI. The V gene lost 1 base and the J gene lost 1 base, with 10 bases spanning the gap. The CDR3 is 16 amino acids. CDR3 in amino acids: CASSYWAKLNTGELFF. The DNA for the CDR3 is TGTGCCAGCAGTTACTGGGCCAAACTGAACACCGGGGAGCTGTTTTTT.

V and J are TRBV6-1 and TRBJ2-7, with 8 bases fitting TRBD1. The CDR3 has 15 residues. Germline V gives CDR1 MNHNS, CDR2 SASEGT. J was trimmed by 0 bases and V by 3 bases; bases with no gene match: 4. The CDR3 is CASSEGQARSYEQYF. CDR3 nucleotide sequence: TGTGCCAGCAGTGAGGGACAGGCGCGCTCCTACGAGCAGTACTTC.

The genes are TRBV7-9 and TRBJ2-5, with TRBD2 identical over 9 bases. From germline, CDR1 is SEHNR and CDR2 FQNEAQ (reference sequence). The CDR3 runs to 15 residues. Germline trimming cut 5 bases from V and 7 bases from J; bases unmatched to any gene: 11. The CDR3 bases are TGTGCCAGCAGCCCCGCCGCTAGCGGGGCCCTGACCCAGTACTTC. The encoded protein is CASSPAASGALTQYF.

V is TRBV10-3 and J is TRBJ2-5, with D tentatively TRBD2 (5 bases). This CDR3 has 17 residues. V shed 0 bases and J shed 3 bases, with 17 bases lying between them. Germline-derived CDR1 and CDR2 are ENHRY and SYGVKD. As DNA, the CDR3 is TGTGCCATCAGTGAGTCGAACCCCTCGCTAGCCGAAGAGACCCAGTACTTC. Its protein product is CAISESNPSLAEETQYF.

The table lists this clonotype with a few counts. The chain joins TRBV5-1 to TRBJ2-4, with D possibly matching TRBD2 (5 bases). Trimming stripped 2 bases from V and 3 bases from J, with 6 bases between. The CDR3 totals 13 residues. Germline assignment: CDR1 SGHRS and CDR2 YFSETQ. DNA for the CDR3: TGCGCCAGCAGCTTAGAGGGCAAAAACATTCAGTACTTC. Translating gives CASSLEGKNIQYF.

This clonotype has only a few counts. This sequence joins TRBV7-2 and TRBJ2-7, with 7 bases that match TRBD2. The CDR3 is 14 residues long. Per germline, CDR1 SGHTA and CDR2 FQGNSA. V lost 5 bases, J lost 2 bases, and 6 bases stayed unmatched. As DNA, the CDR3 is TGTGCCAGCAGCCGACAGCGGGGACCCTACGAGCAGTACTTC. Translation gives CASSRQRGPYEQYF. Supplemented by reference TRBV7-2 and TRBJ2-7, the full variable domain reads GAGVSQSPSNKVTEKGKDVELRCDPISGHTALYWYRQSLGQGLEFLIYFQGNSAPDKSGLPSDRFSAERTGGSVSTLTIQRTQQEDSAVYLCASSRQRGPYEQYFGPGTRLTVT.

The chain links TRBV6-5 to TRBJ2-3; 7 nucleotides agree with TRBD2. The germline V gene has CDR1 MNHEY and CDR2 SVGAGI. The CDR3 runs to 13 residues. V was clipped by 0 bases and J by 7 bases; unmatched bases: 1. The CDR3, as DNA: TGTGCCAGCAGTTACTCAGCGGGGTATACGCAGTATTTT. The encoded protein is CASSYSAGYTQYF.

The genes are TRBV7-2 and TRBJ2-7; D may be TRBD1 (6 bases). V lost 5 bases to trimming and J lost 0 bases, with 17 bases between them. The germline V gene encodes CDR1 SGHTA and CDR2 FQGNSA. The CDR3 has 16 residues. The CDR3 loop is CASSPWTALSSYEQYF. CDR3 nucleotides: TGTGCCAGCAGCCCCTGGACAGCACTGAGCTCCTACGAGCAGTACTTC. The full variable domain, completed using reference TRBV7-2 and TRBJ2-7, is GAGVSQSPSNKVTEKGKDVELRCDPISGHTALYWYRQSLGQGLEFLIYFQGNSAPDKSGLPSDRFSAERTGGSVSTLTIQRTQQEDSAVYLCASSPWTALSSYEQYFGPGTRLTVT.

CDR3 coding DNA: TGTGCCAGATCCCGGGACAGGGGAGATACGCAGTATTTT. Translation gives CARSRDRGDTQYF. The J gene is TRBJ2-3, the V gene TRBV6-1; 10 bases align to TRBD1. CDR1 MNHNS and CDR2 SASEGT come from the germline V gene. The CDR3 is 13 amino acids. J gave up 5 bases and V 9 bases, and 5 bases lay outside the gene matches.

The chain couples TRBV12-3 or TRBV12-4 to TRBJ2-1, with 9 bases fitting TRBD1. The CDR3 contains 16 residues. J lost 8 bases, V lost 5 bases, and 13 bases had no gene match. For the CDR3, the DNA is TGTGCCAGCAGTCCCTCCGGGACAGGGTCTTTCGATGAGCAGTTCTTC. Translated: CASSPSGTGSFDEQFF.

In its sample, this clonotype was seen many times. This rearrangement joins TRBV20-1 to TRBJ2-3; D may match TRBD1 or TRBD2 (5 bases each). Trimming shortened V by 6 bases and J by 0 bases, and 10 bases separated the two germline ends. In germline, CDR1 is DFQATT, CDR2 SNEGSKA (reference sequence). The CDR3 covers 13 residues. As DNA, the CDR3 is TGCAGTGCGAGGGACCCTAGCACAGATACGCAGTATTTT. Amino acid sequence: CSARDPSTDTQYF.

The sample holds a few counts of this clonotype. The V call is TRBV20-1, the J call TRBJ2-7; 8 bases are a match to TRBD2. CDR3 length: 15 amino acids. V lost 0 bases to trimming and J lost 6 bases; unmatched junction nucleotides: 10. CDR1 and CDR2 from the germline V gene are DFQATT and SNEGSKA (reference sequence). The CDR3 coding sequence is TGCAGTGCTAGAGATATCCGGGGGGGAGCACCCGAGCAGTACTTC. Amino acids: CSARDIRGGAPEQYF.

The rearrangement links TRBV20-1 to TRBJ1-2; D is uncertain. Between the trimmed V and J ends, which lost 5 bases and 7 bases, there was a span of 11 bases. Germline V gene data show CDR1 as DFQATT and CDR2 as SNEGSKA (reference sequence). The CDR3 extends over 11 amino acids. The CDR3 DNA sequence: TGCAGTGCTGACGGGGAGGGTGGCTACACCTTC. This translates into CSADGEGGYTF.